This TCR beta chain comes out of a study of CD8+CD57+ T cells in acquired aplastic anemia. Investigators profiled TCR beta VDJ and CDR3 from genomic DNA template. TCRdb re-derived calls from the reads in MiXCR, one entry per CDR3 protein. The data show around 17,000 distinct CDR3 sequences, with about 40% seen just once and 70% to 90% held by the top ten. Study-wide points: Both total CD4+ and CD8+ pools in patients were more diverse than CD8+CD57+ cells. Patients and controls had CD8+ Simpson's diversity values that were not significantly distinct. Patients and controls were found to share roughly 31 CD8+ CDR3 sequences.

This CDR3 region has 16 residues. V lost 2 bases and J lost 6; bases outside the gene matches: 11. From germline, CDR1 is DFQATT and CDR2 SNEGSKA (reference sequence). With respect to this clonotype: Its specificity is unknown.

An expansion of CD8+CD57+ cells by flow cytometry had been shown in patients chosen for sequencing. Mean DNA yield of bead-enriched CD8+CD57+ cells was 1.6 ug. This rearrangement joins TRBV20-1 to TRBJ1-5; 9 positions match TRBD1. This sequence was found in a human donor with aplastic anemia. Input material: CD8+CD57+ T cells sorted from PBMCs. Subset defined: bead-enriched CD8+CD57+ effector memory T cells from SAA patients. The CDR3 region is CSARRGGQGPGQPQHF. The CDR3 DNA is TGCAGTGCTAGAAGAGGGGGACAGGGTCCTGGTCAGCCCCAGCATTTT.